One sample yielded the 32 T cell receptor beta chains listed below, sequenced in a study of shared clonotypes between healthy human individuals. Using immunoSEQ multiplex PCR, the repertoire was profiled, and TCRdb retains in-frame clones only, with some absent. The sample records 1.5 million to 1.9 million clones, 95% to 99% being singletons. Source material: naive CD4+ T cells sorted from blood. Documented subset: CD45RA+ positively selected. Every receptor here comes from a man younger than 45 in good health.

The gene calls are TRBV7-2 and TRBJ2-5; D may be TRBD1 (5 bases). The CDR3 covers 17 residues. V was cut by 1 base and J by 7 bases, with 22 bases left in between. Germline V gene data show CDR1 as SGHTA and CDR2 as FQGNSA. The CDR3 reads CASSLGARGLGRGTQYF. CDR3 DNA: TGTGCCAGCAGCTTAGGGGCAAGGGGCCTGGGTAGGGGGACCCAGTACTTC.

The rearrangement uses TRBV19 and TRBJ2-7, with 9 bases matching TRBD2. The CDR3 is 14 residues long. The V gene end was trimmed by 5 bases and the J gene end by 6 bases; junction bases not matched to a gene: 8. The V gene's germline CDR1 is LNHDA and CDR2 SQIVND (reference sequence). DNA for the CDR3: TGTGCCAGTAGTGAGGGGCTAGCGGGAAGCGAGCAGTACTTC. Amino acid sequence: CASSEGLAGSEQYF.

The chain has TRBV19 and TRBJ1-1; 8 bases match TRBD1. The trim removed 3 bases at V and 8 bases at J, leaving 5 bases unmatched. The CDR3 runs to 13 residues. Germline V lookup: CDR1 LNHDA, CDR2 SQIVND (reference sequence). CDR3 DNA sequence: TGTGCCAGTAGTATCATCAGGGGGCAAGAAGCTTTCTTT. Translation: CASSIIRGQEAFF.

This sequence joins TRBV9 and TRBJ1-2; 7 bases line up with TRBD1. J gave up 0 bases and V 3 bases, and 8 bases lay outside the gene matches. The germline V gene encodes CDR1 SGDLS and CDR2 YYNGEE. This CDR3 region has 16 residues. CDR3 sequence reads: CASSAGGGKANYGYTF. Written as DNA, the CDR3 is TGTGCCAGCAGCGCGGGAGGGGGCAAAGCTAACTATGGCTACACCTTC.

V gene TRBV1 combines with J gene TRBJ1-4. TRBV1 is given as a pseudogene. The CDR3 runs 16 residues. Written as DNA, the CDR3 is TGCACCCCCAGGGGGGGGCATTGGTCAACTAATGAAAAACTGTTTTTT. Protein sequence: CTPRGGHWSTNEKLFF.

V gene TRBV6-5 combines with J gene TRBJ2-7, with TRBD1 identical over 9 bases. Unmatched junction bases numbered 9, after V lost 0 bases and J lost 9 bases. Germline V gene data show CDR1 as MNHEY and CDR2 as SVGAGI. This CDR3 spans 15 amino acids. CDR3 amino acids: CASSYSRDRVVGQYF. In nucleotides, the CDR3 is TGTGCCAGCAGTTACTCCCGGGACAGGGTTGTGGGGCAGTACTTC.

The rearrangement joins TRBV5-4 to TRBJ1-2, with a tentative D call TRBD1 (6 bases). V shed 7 bases and J shed 6 bases, with 13 bases lying between them. The CDR3 extends over 12 amino acids. The germline CDR1 and CDR2 sequences are SGHNT and YYREEE (reference sequence). CDR3 sequence (DNA): TGTGCCAGCGGGGAACAGGGAAATGGCTACACCTTC. Translated, it gives CASGEQGNGYTF. Together with reference TRBV5-4 and TRBJ1-2, the CDR3 gives the full variable domain: ETGVTQSPTHLIKTRGQQVTLRCSSQSGHNTVSWYQQALGQGPQFIFQYYREEENGRGNFPPRFSGLQFPNYSSELNVNALELDDSALYLCASGEQGNGYTFGSGTRLTVV.

This clone was seen only once. CDR3 sequence reads: CASSLVAGGDNEQFF. The CDR3 bases are TGCGCCAGCAGCTTGGTTGCGGGAGGTGACAATGAGCAGTTCTTC. The chain carries TRBV5-1 and TRBJ2-1; 8 nucleotides align to TRBD2. Germline CDR1 SGHRS, CDR2 YFSETQ. With V trimmed by 0 bases and J by 5 bases, 4 bases remained unmatched. The CDR3 covers 15 residues.

The CDR3 DNA sequence: TGTGCCATCCTCCGGGGGGACAAGGCTTCCACAGATACGCAGTATTTT. Protein: CAILRGDKASTDTQYF. The chain combines TRBV10-3 with TRBJ2-3, with a tentative D call TRBD2 (7 bases). V gave up 8 bases and J gave up 2 bases, with 20 bases separating them. This CDR3 has 16 amino acids. Germline V gene data show CDR1 as ENHRY and CDR2 as SYGVKD.

J is TRBJ1-2 and V is TRBV7-9; D is ambiguous. The CDR3 loop spans 14 amino acids. Between the trimmed V and J ends, which lost 4 bases and 0 bases, there was a span of 9 bases. Per germline, CDR1 SEHNR and CDR2 FQNEAQ (reference sequence). CDR3 sequence: CASSSRASNYGYTF. In nucleotides, the CDR3 is TGTGCCAGCAGCTCCCGGGCATCTAACTATGGCTACACCTTC.

The genes are TRBV5-1 and TRBJ2-1; 8 bases align to TRBD2. CDR3 length: 14 amino acids. The germline V gene has CDR1 SGHRS and CDR2 YFSETQ. V lost 0 bases to trimming and J lost 7 bases; unmatched junction nucleotides: 3. In DNA form, the CDR3 reads TGCGCCAGCAGCTTGGTAGCTAGCGGGAATGAGCAGTTCTTC. It yields the protein CASSLVASGNEQFF.

This chain joins TRBV4-3 and TRBJ1-2; D might be TRBD1 (5 bases). The germline V gene encodes CDR1 LGHNA and CDR2 YSLEER. V lost 3 bases and J lost 6, with 20 bases in between. CDR3 length: 16 amino acids. The CDR3 DNA reads as TGCGCCAGCAGCCAGTTTCCCGCAGGGATGTTCCATGGCTACACCTTC. As protein: CASSQFPAGMFHGYTF.

The chain couples TRBV6-1 to TRBJ2-7; D remains ambiguous. The germline V and J ends were trimmed by 5 bases and 0 bases, with 11 bases remaining between them. Germline V CDR1 and CDR2: MNHNS, SASEGT. This CDR3 is built from 14 residues. The CDR3 DNA is TGTGCCAGCAGTCCCCTGACGGTCTCCTACGAGCAGTACTTC. It specifies CASSPLTVSYEQYF.

V usage is TRBV2 and J usage is TRBJ2-7; the D gene could be TRBD1 or TRBD2 (5 bases each). Trimming removed 6 bases from V and 3 bases from J, with 12 bases in between. The CDR3 runs to 13 residues. In germline, CDR1 is SNHLY, CDR2 FYNNEI. The chain's CDR3 is CASSRDGDYEQYF. As DNA, the CDR3 is TGTGCCAGCAGCCGGGACGGAGACTACGAGCAGTACTTC.

The rearrangement joins TRBV4-3 to TRBJ2-7; 12 nucleotides match TRBD2. CDR1 and CDR2 (germline): LGHNA, YSLEER. The length of the CDR3 is 18 residues. The V and J ends lost 2 bases and 9 bases, in that order; junction bases with no gene match: 17. CDR3: CASSQKPGLAGWVSAQYF. CDR3 coding DNA: TGCGCCAGCAGCCAAAAACCGGGACTAGCGGGCTGGGTCTCTGCGCAGTACTTC.

V usage is TRBV11-2 and J usage is TRBJ2-1; 14 bases are shared with TRBD2. V dropped 5 bases and J dropped 7; count of bases not matched to a gene: 1. The germline gives CDR1 SGHAT, CDR2 FQNNGV. There are 14 residues in the CDR3. CDR3 sequence: CASSGTSGSNEQFF. CDR3 sequence (DNA): TGTGCCAGCAGCGGGACTAGCGGGAGTAATGAGCAGTTCTTC.

The V and J genes are TRBV27 and TRBJ2-7; perhaps TRBD2 as D (6 bases). The V end lost 3 bases, the J end lost 7 bases, and 19 bases lay between the germline ends. The CDR3 consists of 15 residues. The germline CDR1 and CDR2 sequences are MNHEY and SMNVEV (reference sequence). This chain's CDR3 is CASSFGASAAGEQYF. Here the CDR3 DNA reads TGTGCCAGCAGTTTTGGGGCTAGCGCCGCTGGAGAGCAGTACTTC.

The chain employs TRBV12-5 and TRBJ2-1; D is perhaps TRBD2 (6 bases). Germline CDR1 LGHNT, CDR2 FRNRAP. The CDR3 is made up of 13 amino acids. Trimming left V 2 bases short and J 9 bases short, with 11 bases between. The CDR3, as DNA: TGTGCTAGTGGTTTGACCGTGGGGGGTGAGCAGTTCTTC. Translated: CASGLTVGGEQFF.

V usage is TRBV4-1 and J usage is TRBJ2-1; either TRBD1 or TRBD2 may fit D (6 bases each). This CDR3 has 14 amino acids. Germline V CDR1 and CDR2: MGHRA, YSYEKL. Trimming took off 3 bases at V and 7 bases at J, with 13 bases between the two ends. DNA for the CDR3: TGCGCCAGCAGCCATACAGGGACTCGGAATGAGCAGTTCTTC. This encodes CASSHTGTRNEQFF.

V gene TRBV9 combines with J gene TRBJ1-2; D not resolved. Trimming took 7 bases from V and 7 from J, leaving 11 bases between them. The CDR3 runs 11 residues. CDR1 is SGDLS and CDR2 is YYNGEE in the germline V gene. CDR3: CASGGLPGYTF. The CDR3 nucleotides read TGTGCCAGCGGTGGTTTACCTGGCTACACCTTC.

Concerning this clone: The same CDR3 arises from other DNA sequences in this sample as well. The J gene is TRBJ2-5, the V gene TRBV2, with D uncertain. CDR3 length: 13 residues. Germline V gene data show CDR1 as SNHLY and CDR2 as FYNNEI. Trimming removed 4 bases at V and 4 bases at J, with 10 bases between. The CDR3 protein is CASSVEVGETQYF. The CDR3 bases are TGTGCCAGCAGTGTTGAGGTGGGAGAGACCCAGTACTTC.

The chain employs TRBV28 and TRBJ2-7, with 10 nucleotides matching TRBD2. The CDR3 contains 15 residues. The J segment lost 4 bases and the V segment lost 2 bases, leaving 5 bases of the junction unmatched. Germline CDR1 MDHEN, CDR2 SYDVKM. CDR3 region: CASSLASGSSYEQYF. CDR3 DNA: TGTGCCAGCAGTTTAGCTAGCGGGAGTAGTTACGAGCAGTACTTC.

This clone has only one observation. DNA for the CDR3: TGTGCCAGTAGTATTTTGGGACAGACCTATGGCTACACCTTC. Its translation is CASSILGQTYGYTF. The J gene is TRBJ1-2, the V gene TRBV19; 7 bases fit TRBD1. This CDR3 comprises 14 residues. Germline CDR1 and CDR2: LNHDA and SQIVND (reference sequence). Losses at the gene ends were 3 bases for V and 4 bases for J; bases not matched to a gene: 5.

V is TRBV29-1 and J is TRBJ2-2; possibly TRBD2 for D (6 bases). CDR3 length: 14 amino acids. Germline CDR1 is SQVTM and CDR2 is ANQGSEA. V lost 6 bases and J 5 bases, leaving 16 bases between the germline ends. CDR3 coding DNA: TGCAGCGTCCGACGTCCGGGAGTGACCGGGGAGCTGTTTTTT. Translating it yields CSVRRPGVTGELFF.

The chain recombines TRBV29-1 with TRBJ1-1, with 7 bases matching TRBD1. J lost 1 base, V lost 4 bases, and 9 bases had no gene match. CDR1 is SQVTM and CDR2 is ANQGSEA in the germline V gene. This CDR3 contains 15 residues. The CDR3 sequence is CSVVYRGRTNTEAFF. For the CDR3, the DNA is TGCAGCGTTGTCTACAGGGGCAGGACGAACACTGAAGCTTTCTTT.

The DNA of the CDR3 is TGTGCCACCAGCTTCATGCAGGGAGTCGGGGAGCTGTTTTTT. Translated, it gives CATSFMQGVGELFF. The chain joins TRBV15 to TRBJ2-2, with D perhaps assigned TRBD1 or TRBD2 (5 bases each). Trimming took off 5 bases at V and 7 bases at J, with 14 bases between the two ends. CDR1 and CDR2 (germline): LNHNV, YYDKDF (reference sequence). This CDR3 comprises 14 residues. Based on the CDR3 plus reference TRBV15 and TRBJ2-2, the full variable domain is DAMVIQNPRYQVTQFGKPVTLSCSQTLNHNVMYWYQQKSSQAPKLLFHYYDKDFNNEADTPDNFQSRRPNTSFCFLDIRSPGLGDTAMYLCATSFMQGVGELFFGEGSRLTVL.

V and J are TRBV5-4 and TRBJ2-2; a weak D match, TRBD1 (6 bases). In germline, CDR1 is SGHNT, CDR2 YYREEE (reference sequence). The CDR3 length is 14 residues. Trimming cost V 9 bases and J 2 bases, with 14 bases left between them. CDR3 bases: TGTGCCATCCCGACAGGACGCAACACCGGGGAGCTGTTTTTT. Translation gives CAIPTGRNTGELFF.

This clone was seen once. This chain links TRBV15 with TRBJ1-1; a possible D gene is TRBD1 (5 bases). Germline assignment: CDR1 LNHNV and CDR2 YYDKDF (reference sequence). CDR3 size: 14 residues. Trimming removed 1 base from V and 2 bases from J, with 8 bases in between. DNA of the CDR3: TGTGCCACCAGCAGAGGAGGGGATAACACTGAAGCTTTCTTT. This gives the protein CATSRGGDNTEAFF. The whole variable domain, remainder taken from reference TRBV15 and TRBJ1-1, is DAMVIQNPRYQVTQFGKPVTLSCSQTLNHNVMYWYQQKSSQAPKLLFHYYDKDFNNEADTPDNFQSRRPNTSFCFLDIRSPGLGDTAMYLCATSRGGDNTEAFFGQGTRLTVV.

The chain joins TRBV29-1 to TRBJ2-7; tentative D call: TRBD2 (5 bases). The germline V and J ends were trimmed by 8 bases and 1 base, with 30 bases remaining between them. The germline V gene encodes CDR1 SQVTM and CDR2 ANQGSEA. The CDR3 loop spans 18 amino acids. The CDR3 bases are TGCAGCTCCGGCCCCCTAGGGCCCCGATCCGGAGGATCCTACGAGCAGTACTTC. Protein sequence: CSSGPLGPRSGGSYEQYF.

CDR3 sequence (DNA): TGTGCCAGCAGCTTATTGGGCCTATCAGGGACAGGGACCTTAGGCGGGGAGCTGTTTTTT. It encodes CASSLLGLSGTGTLGGELFF. V is TRBV7-6 and J is TRBJ2-2; 9 bases line up with TRBD1. Trimming removed 2 bases from V and 7 bases from J; junction bases left unmatched: 20. This CDR3 region has 20 residues. Germline CDR1 reads SGHVS; CDR2 reads FNYEAQ. Variable domain in full (rest from reference TRBV7-6 and TRBJ2-2): GAGVSQSPRYKVTKRGQDVALRCDPISGHVSLYWYRQALGQGPEFLTYFNYEAQQDKSGLPNDRFSAERPEGSISTLTIQRTEQRDSAMYRCASSLLGLSGTGTLGGELFFGEGSRLTVL.

This chain connects TRBV5-1 to TRBJ1-3; TRBD1 aligns across 10 bases. The V gene's germline CDR1 is SGHRS and CDR2 YFSETQ. The J segment lost 2 bases and the V segment lost 4 bases, leaving 3 bases of the junction unmatched. This CDR3 spans 15 amino acids. CDR3 loop: CASSKGTGAGNTIYF. CDR3 bases: TGCGCCAGCAGCAAGGGGACAGGGGCTGGAAACACCATATATTTT.

Notes on this clone: The sample carries other DNA sequences with the same CDR3. The V gene is TRBV19, the J gene TRBJ2-7, with D uncertain. The CDR3 spans 14 residues. The V gene lost 3 bases and the J gene lost 1 base, with 10 bases spanning the gap. Germline CDR1 LNHDA, CDR2 SQIVND (reference sequence). As DNA, the CDR3 is TGTGCCAGTAGTATCAAGCGCGAATCCTACGAGCAGTACTTC. Its translation is CASSIKRESYEQYF.